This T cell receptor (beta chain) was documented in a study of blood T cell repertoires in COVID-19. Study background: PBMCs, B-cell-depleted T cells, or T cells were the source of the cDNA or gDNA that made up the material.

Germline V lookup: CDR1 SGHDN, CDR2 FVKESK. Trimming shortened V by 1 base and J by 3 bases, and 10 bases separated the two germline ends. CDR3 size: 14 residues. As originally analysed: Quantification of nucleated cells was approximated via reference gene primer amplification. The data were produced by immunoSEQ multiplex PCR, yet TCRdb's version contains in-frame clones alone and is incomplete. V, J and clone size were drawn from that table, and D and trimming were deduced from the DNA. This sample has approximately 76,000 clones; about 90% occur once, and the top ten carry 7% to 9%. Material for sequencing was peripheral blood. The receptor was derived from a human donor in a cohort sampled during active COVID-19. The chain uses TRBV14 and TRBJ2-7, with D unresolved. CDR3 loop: CASSQARGYYEQYF. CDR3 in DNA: TGTGCCAGCAGCCAAGCCCGAGGCTACTACGAGCAGTACTTC.